These T cell receptor beta chains were read from a single sample in a study of OX40 agonist ivuxolimab in advanced cancers. Sequencing was performed with immunoSEQ multiplex PCR; in TCRdb, only in-frame clones are kept and a portion is missing. The repertoire has 55,000 to 75,000 clones, 75% to 85% of them found once; the top ten carry over 0.95%. Material: CD4+ or CD8+ T cells sorted from blood, obtained in a trial of the OX40 agonist ivuxolimab. These receptors came from an adult with an advanced solid tumor such as melanoma, head and neck, liver or kidney cancer. Each CDR3 is given with its conserved first and last residue. A D gene is named only where the DNA matches it firmly. A clone size is listed for some rows: how often the clone was seen (once, few, many), or a class if it is expanded.

>TRBJ1-2|-|-|TRBV7-2
TGTGCCAGCAGAAACGGGCCTAACTATGGCTACACCTTC
CASRNGPNYGYTF
>TRBJ2-7|TRBD2|-|TRBV4-3
TGCGCCAGCAGCCAAGATCTCGGACTAGCCGGCGAGCAGTACTTC
CASSQDLGLAGEQYF
>TRBJ1-2|TRBD1|-|TRBV11-3
TGTGCCAGCAGCATCGGGACAGGGAAAGAGGGCTACACCTTC
CASSIGTGKEGYTF
>TRBJ1-1|-|-|TRBV18
TGTGCCAGCTCGCCCCCAGGGGCGACTGAAGCTTTCTTT
CASSPPGATEAFF
>TRBJ1-1|-|-|TRBV25-1
TGTGCCAGCGCACCATTGGGGGGGGACACTGAAGCTTTCTTT
CASAPLGGDTEAFF
>TRBJ2-7|-|-|TRBV7-3
TGTGCCAGCAGCCCCCGGGAAGAGCAGTACTTC
CASSPREEQYF
>TRBJ1-1|-|-|TRBV18
TGTGCCAGCTCACCATGGGCCCAGGTCGGCGCTGAAGCTTTCTTT
CASSPWAQVGAEAFF
>TRBJ1-5|TRBD1|once|TRBV6-5
TGTGCCAGCAGTACCAGACAGGGATATAGGCAGCCCCAGCATTTT
CASSTRQGYRQPQHF
>TRBJ2-7|-|many|TRBV7-2
TGTGCCAGCAGCTTGTACGGAGGCGAGCAGTACTTC
CASSLYGGEQYF
>TRBJ2-1|-|-|TRBV7-2
TGTGCCAGCAGCTCAGTGAGGGTCGGGCAGTTCTTC
CASSSVRVGQFF
>TRBJ2-7|TRBD1|-|TRBV18
TGTGCCAGCTCAGCCGGACAGGCTAAGGGCGAGCAGTACTTC
CASSAGQAKGEQYF
>TRBJ1-2|-|-|TRBV19
TGTGCCAGTAGTATAAGTGGTACAGCTTTCTATGGCTACACCTTC
CASSISGTAFYGYTF
>TRBJ2-2|-|-|TRBV19
TGTGCCAGTAGTGTTGGGCGCACCGGGGAGCCGTTTTTT
CASSVGRTGEPFF
>TRBJ1-3|-|-|TRBV4-3
TGCGCCAGCAGCCAAGATTTCACAGGGCTTTTTAACACCATATATTTT
CASSQDFTGLFNTIYF
>TRBJ1-1|-|-|TRBV7-9
TGTGCCAGCAGCTTAGGACCCCTCCGCACTGAAGCTTTTTTT
CASSLGPLRTEAFF
>TRBJ2-4|-|-|TRBV19
TGTGCCAGTAGTAGAGGTAACATTCAGTACTTC
CASSRGNIQYF
>TRBJ2-7|-|once|TRBV5-4
TGTGCCAGCAGCCCAGGATCAGGGGCGGCCTACGAGCAGTACTTC
CASSPGSGAAYEQYF
>TRBJ1-1|-|few|TRBV4-3
TGCGCCAGCAGCCAAGATTGGGGTAGTCTCACTGAAGCTTTCTTT
CASSQDWGSLTEAFF
>TRBJ2-2|TRBD2|-|TRBV28
TGTGCCAGCACCGAATTGACGGCGGGGGACACCGGGGAGCTGTTTTTT
CASTELTAGDTGELFF
>TRBJ2-6|-|-|TRBV2
TGTGCCAGCAAAGGCTCTGGGGCCAACGTCCTGACTTTC
CASKGSGANVLTF
>TRBJ2-3|TRBD2|-|TRBV5-1
TGCGCCAGCAGCTCCGGTACTAGCGGCCTCACAGATACGCAGTATTTT
CASSSGTSGLTDTQYF
>TRBJ1-6|TRBD1|few|TRBV7-8
TGTGCCAGCAGCAACCGGGACAGGGATTATGGACCCCTCCACTTT
CASSNRDRDYGPLHF
>TRBJ1-5|-|-|TRBV7-6
TGTGCCAGCAGCTTATATCCCCCCGACGGTTTGAGCAATCAGCCCCAGCATTTT
CASSLYPPDGLSNQPQHF
>TRBJ1-4|-|medium-sized|TRBV19
TGTGCCAGTAGTGGAACGGACACCGGGAGGGAAAAACTGTTTTTT
CASSGTDTGREKLFF
>TRBJ1-6|-|-|TRBV5-1
TGCGCCAGCAGCTTTTCATGGGATGTTAATTCACCCCTCCACTTT
CASSFSWDVNSPLHF
>TRBJ2-3|TRBD2|-|TRBV2
TGTGCCAGCAGTCGGCTAGCGGGGGGGTCGGATACGCAGTATTTT
CASSRLAGGSDTQYF
>TRBJ1-5|-|-|TRBV6-1
TGTGCCAGCAGTGAAGCAAGGGGGACTCGTCAGCCCCAGCATTTT
CASSEARGTRQPQHF
>TRBJ2-7|TRBD1|-|TRBV6-5
TGTGCCAGCAGCCACCAATGGGACAGAGCCTACGAGCAGTACTTC
CASSHQWDRAYEQYF
>TRBJ1-2|-|-|TRBV5-5
TGTGCCAGCAGCCCCTTCGGGGGAGGGGGCTACACCTTC
CASSPFGGGGYTF
>TRBJ2-7|-|-|TRBV6-5
TGTGCCAGCAACGCGGTAACCACCTCCTACGAGCAGTACTTC
CASNAVTTSYEQYF
>TRBJ1-2|TRBD1|-|TRBV5-4
TGTGCCAGCAGCTTGGTCGACAGGGGCTATGGCTACACCTTC
CASSLVDRGYGYTF
>TRBJ1-3|-|once|TRBV18
TGTGCCAGCTCACCCGACAGAATCTCTGGAAACACCATATATTTT
CASSPDRISGNTIYF
>TRBJ2-1|TRBD1|-|TRBV7-9
TGTGCCAGCAGCTTAGCGCGACAGGGGGCGAATGAGCAGTTCTTC
CASSLARQGANEQFF
>TRBJ1-3|-|-|TRBV7-2
TGTGCCAGCAGCGCGGGACTCTACTCTGGAAACACCATATATTTT
CASSAGLYSGNTIYF
>TRBJ1-1|-|-|TRBV5-1
TGCGCCAGCAGCGCGGTCCTGAGGGGCACTGAAGCTTTCTTT
CASSAVLRGTEAFF
>TRBJ2-7|TRBD1|-|TRBV5-4
TGTGCCAGCAGCCCCACCGGGACAGGGGCTAGAGAGCAGTACTTC
CASSPTGTGAREQYF
>TRBJ1-5|-|-|TRBV6-6
TGTGCCAGCAGTACCAGACCCGGCAATCAGCCCCAGCATTTT
CASSTRPGNQPQHF
>TRBJ2-2|TRBD2|-|TRBV7-9
TGTGCCAGCAACATAGCGGGGGTCGGGGAGCTGTTTTTT
CASNIAGVGELFF
>TRBJ2-7|TRBD1|-|TRBV5-1
TGCGCCAGCACCCTGCAGGGGGCGTCAAGGGACGAGCAGTACTTC
CASTLQGASRDEQYF
>TRBJ1-5|-|-|TRBV27
TGTGCCAGCAGTTTATCGGGGCCCGATCAGCCCCAGCATTTT
CASSLSGPDQPQHF